The source of this T cell receptor (beta chain) is a study of sequential checkpoint blockade in melanoma. Looking at the study overall: First-line arms were nivolumab then ipilimumab, or the reverse, randomized 1:1. TCRβ was sequenced from DNA of some 97 pretreatment tumors. After nivolumab or ipilimumab alone, approximately 22 patients had week-13 rebiopsies.

Assay used: immunoSEQ multiplex PCR; TCRdb lists only in-frame clones, some missing. The sample lists under 1,500 clones, about 25% occurring once. This clone was counted between two and nine times. The CDR3 sequence is 18 residues long. Unmatched junction bases numbered 5, after V lost 0 bases and J lost 0 bases. CDR1 is MNHGY and CDR2 is SAAAGT in the germline V gene. Specified treatment: randomized to nivolumab then ipilimumab (arm A) or the reverse (arm B). No patient had prior DNA-damaging chemotherapy. The TCR was taken from a human donor with melanoma. V is TRBV6-8 and J is TRBJ2-3, with 11 bases aligning to TRBD2. The sample consisted of tumor tissue (inferred from file names), taken from a patient given nivolumab and ipilimumab in sequence. The chain's CDR3 is CASSYSRTSGSSTDTQYF. The DNA of the CDR3 is TGTGCCAGCAGTTACTCTAGGACTAGCGGGTCTAGCACAGATACGCAGTATTTT.